This T cell receptor (beta chain) originates from a study of Tregs in tolerant kidney transplant recipients. Study results and limitations: Antigen-driven expansion was suggested because donor-specific Tregs expanded more than all Tregs in tolerant patients. Findings come from small patient numbers and require larger validation.

Clones were read by immunoSEQ multiplex PCR, and TCRdb kept only the in-frame ones, dropping some. In total, the table holds tens of thousands of clones. Note on this clone: The antigen remains unidentified.

Thawed PBMCs were FACS-sorted into unstimulated CD4+CD25+CD127- regulatory T cells, CD4+CD25- non-regulatory cells, CD4 and CD8 cells. The clonotype was recovered from a human donor who received a combined kidney and bone marrow transplant. The sequences come from CD4+ T cells from blood, collected before the transplant.

CDR3 bases read: TGTGCCATCAGTGAGTCGACAGAAAATCAGCCC. It is translated as CAISESTENQP. The complete CDR3 sequence is CAISESTENQPQHF. The chain has TRBV10-3 and TRBJ1-5; tentatively, D is TRBD1 (5 bases). The read ends 3 residues before the CDR3 terminus; that terminus is restored from the germline J gene. Germline values: CDR1 ENHRY, CDR2 SYGVKD. With 0 bases removed from V and 4 bases from J, the gap between germline ends came to 7 bases. This CDR3 comprises 14 residues.